A selection of T cell receptor beta chains follows, all from one sample in a study of T cells in Graves' hyperthyroidism and ophthalmopathy. TCRdb re-derived calls from the multiplex PCR reads in MiXCR, one entry per CDR3 protein. The data contain 700,000 or so distinct CDR3 sequences, over 15% of them seen just once; the ten biggest clones take up around 7.7%. The sequencing input was blood. These receptors all stem from a man younger than 30 with Graves' hyperthyroidism. CDR3s include the opening cysteine and the closing phenylalanine or tryptophan. Each record gives: clone size, D gene, J gene, V gene, CDR3 DNA, CDR3 protein. A D gene is named only where the DNA matches it firmly. Expanded clones get a size class; other rows say once, few or many, or leave the size out.

many | NA | TRBJ1-1 | TRBV11-3 | TGTGCCAGCAGCTTACCCGATGATGGGGTGAACACTGAAGCTTTCTTT | CASSLPDDGVNTEAFF
many | NA | TRBJ2-7 | TRBV5-1 | TGCGCCAGCAGCTTGGCCCTAACCAATGGGTCCTACGAGCAGTACTTC | CASSLALTNGSYEQYF
many | NA | TRBJ2-2 | TRBV7-3 | TGTGCCAGCAGCTTAGGACGGAACACCGGGGAGCTGTTTTTT | CASSLGRNTGELFF
few | NA | TRBJ1-1 | TRBV5-5 | TGTGCCAGCAGCTCGAGACATACCACTGAAGCTTTCTTT | CASSSRHTTEAFF
many | NA | TRBJ2-5 | TRBV28 | TGTGCCAGCAGTTGGGGTCAAGAGACCCAGTACTTC | CASSWGQETQYF
many | NA | TRBJ1-5 | TRBV28 | TGTGCCAGCAGTTTGGGGCCTCAGGGAAATCAGCCCCAGCATTTT | CASSLGPQGNQPQHF
few | TRBD2 | TRBJ2-4 | TRBV6-1 | TGTGCCAGCAGACAACACGGCCTAGCGGGAGGGTTGGAGTACTTC | CASRQHGLAGGLEYF
few | NA | TRBJ2-3 | TRBV5-1 | TGCGCCAGCAGCTCCTACGGACAGAGCACAGATACGCAGTATTTT | CASSSYGQSTDTQYF
many | NA | TRBJ2-2 | TRBV12-3/TRBV12-4 | TGTGCCAGCAGTTCCCAGGCCCCGGAAAGGAGGAACACCGGGGAGCTGTTTTTT | CASSSQAPERRNTGELFF
few | NA | TRBJ1-5 | TRBV19 | TGTGCCAGTAGTATTGGAGGGGCAGGGGATCAGCCCCAGCATTTT | CASSIGGAGDQPQHF
few | NA | TRBJ2-7 | TRBV2 | TGTGCCACCCGAACGAAGGGGGGCGGAGGGGCCTCCTACGAGCAGTACTTC | CATRTKGGGGASYEQYF
NA | TRBD1 | TRBJ1-1 | TRBV20-1 | TGCAGTGCTAGACCCTGGGACAGGAACACTGAAGCTTTCTTT | CSARPWDRNTEAFF
few | TRBD1 | TRBJ2-2 | TRBV4-1 | TGCGCCAGCAGCTCCCCCGGTAGGACAGGTAACACCGGGGAGCTGTTTTTT | CASSSPGRTGNTGELFF
many | TRBD2 | TRBJ2-1 | TRBV12-3/TRBV12-4 | TGTGCCAGCAGTAGTTTTCGGACTAGCGGGAGAAATTACAATGAGCAGTTCTTC | CASSSFRTSGRNYNEQFF
few | TRBD1 | TRBJ2-5 | TRBV7-2 | TGTGCCAGCAGCTATCCGGACAGGGGGCACGAGACCCAGTACTTC | CASSYPDRGHETQYF
NA | TRBD2 | TRBJ2-5 | TRBV15 | TGTGCCACCAGCAGGGGGACTAGCGGGAGATTTCAGACCCAGTACTTC | CATSRGTSGRFQTQYF
few | NA | TRBJ2-5 | TRBV14 | TGTGCCAGCAGCCAAGCGGAAGAGACCCAGTACTTC | CASSQAEETQYF
many | NA | TRBJ1-1 | TRBV2 | TGTGCCAGCAGTGAACTGGGACACATGAACACTGAAGCTTTCTTT | CASSELGHMNTEAFF
NA | NA | TRBJ2-7 | TRBV7-9 | TGTGCCAGCAGCGGCAGCGCCCCCTACGAGCAGTACTTC | CASSGSAPYEQYF
few | TRBD2 | TRBJ2-1 | TRBV19 | TGTGCCACAAGAGGACTAGCGGGAGTTAATGAGCAGTTCTTC | CATRGLAGVNEQFF
few | NA | TRBJ2-7 | TRBV11-2 | TGTGCCAGCAGCTTAGATTTTTCACAGCCCTACGAGCAGTACTTC | CASSLDFSQPYEQYF
few | TRBD1 | TRBJ2-1 | TRBV5-8 | TGTGCCAGCAGCTCGCCGGGACAGGGTTATTACAATGAGCAGTTCTTC | CASSSPGQGYYNEQFF
NA | NA | TRBJ2-1 | TRBV7-3 | TGTGCCAGCAGCTTCGATAGCGCCCCGGGGGTGAATGAGCAGTTCTTC | CASSFDSAPGVNEQFF
many | NA | TRBJ1-5 | TRBV13 | TGTGCCAGCAGCTACCGGCGGGGAAGCAATCAGCCCCAGCATTTT | CASSYRRGSNQPQHF
many | NA | TRBJ1-1 | TRBV20-1 | TGCAGTGCCACCGAAGGGGGGAGGGAGAACACTGAAGCTTTCTTT | CSATEGGRENTEAFF
NA | NA | TRBJ1-5 | TRBV27 | TGTGCCAGTTCGATTAGGGGATCCAATCAGCCCCAGCATTTT | CASSIRGSNQPQHF
NA | NA | TRBJ1-1 | TRBV30 | TGTGCCTGGAGTGAGGGACCGGGGAACACTGAAGCTTTCTTT | CAWSEGPGNTEAFF
many | TRBD2 | TRBJ2-4 | TRBV29-1 | TGCAGCGCAGTACTAGCGGGAGAGCACAAGGAGGGAAACATTCAGTACTTC | CSAVLAGEHKEGNIQYF
few | TRBD1 | TRBJ2-3 | TRBV11-1 | TGTGCCAGCGGCAACCGGGACAGTGGGGATACGCAGTATTTT | CASGNRDSGDTQYF
many | NA | TRBJ2-6 | TRBV28 | TGTGCCAGCAGGTATACTGGGGCCAACGTCCTGACTTTC | CASRYTGANVLTF
NA | NA | TRBJ1-5 | TRBV28 | TGTGCCAGCACCGAGGGGGGCCTCCCCTCGCATTTT | CASTEGGLPSHF
many | TRBD1 | TRBJ2-5 | TRBV28 | TGTGCCAGCACTTCTGGACAGGAAGAGACCCAGTACTTC | CASTSGQEETQYF
many | TRBD2 | TRBJ2-5 | TRBV11-2 | TGTGCCAGCAGCTTGGGACTAGCGGGAGTCAGGGAGACCCAGTACTTC | CASSLGLAGVRETQYF
few | NA | TRBJ1-2 | TRBV28 | TGTGCCAGCAGGGGGCGGGAACGGAGCTATGGCTACACCTTC | CASRGRERSYGYTF
NA | TRBD1 | TRBJ2-7 | TRBV5-1 | TGCGCCAGCAGCTTGGAGCGCGGACAGGGCTCCTACGAGCAGTACTTC | CASSLERGQGSYEQYF
many | TRBD1 | TRBJ2-5 | TRBV28 | TGTGCCAGCAGTTTATCCCAGGGGGACCCACGAGAGACCCAGTACTTC | CASSLSQGDPRETQYF
NA | NA | TRBJ1-5 | TRBV19 | TGTGCCAGTAGTTCCCCCTTTCACCGGGGTCAGCCCCAGCATTTT | CASSSPFHRGQPQHF
NA | NA | TRBJ1-1 | TRBV20-1 | TGCAGTGCTAGAGAGCCCAGGGAGAACACTGAAGCTTTCTTT | CSAREPRENTEAFF
many | NA | TRBJ2-5 | TRBV2 | TGTGCCAGTGAGGGGGAAGATCGGACCCAGTACTTC | CASEGEDRTQYF
NA | TRBD1 | TRBJ1-1 | TRBV12-3/TRBV12-4 | TGTGCCAGCAGTCAGGGGGTGGCTGAAGCTTTCTTT | CASSQGVAEAFF
NA | NA | TRBJ2-5 | TRBV7-9 | TGTGCCAGCAGCTTAGCCAACGAACAAGAGACCCAGTACTTC | CASSLANEQETQYF
NA | NA | TRBJ1-2 | TRBV4-3 | TGCGCCAGCAGCCAAGAGTCGGGAATTTATGGCTACACCTTC | CASSQESGIYGYTF
few | NA | TRBJ1-1 | TRBV7-8 | TGTGCCAGCAGCCCAGGGGTCTCTATGAACACTGAAGCTTTCTTT | CASSPGVSMNTEAFF
few | NA | TRBJ1-1 | TRBV7-3 | TGTGCCAGCAGCTTATTGGGGGGACATGAAGCTTTCTTT | CASSLLGGHEAFF
NA | NA | TRBJ1-5 | TRBV5-1 | TGCGCCAGCAGCCTGGGTATTCCTGGCAATCAGCCCCAGCATTTT | CASSLGIPGNQPQHF
NA | TRBD1 | TRBJ2-7 | TRBV27 | TGTGCCAGCAGTCACAGGGGCTCCACCTACGAGCAGTACTTC | CASSHRGSTYEQYF
NA | NA | TRBJ2-5 | TRBV20-1 | TGCAGTGCTAGAACAAGGACGGCAGGGGAGACCCAGTACTTC | CSARTRTAGETQYF
many | TRBD1 | TRBJ1-1 | TRBV5-1 | TGCGCCAGCAGCTTGATGCCAGGGGGCTGGAACACTGAAGCTTTCTTT | CASSLMPGGWNTEAFF
many | NA | TRBJ2-5 | TRBV30 | TGTGCCTGGAGTTTGGGGGGCCGGGGGACCCAGTACTTC | CAWSLGGRGTQYF
NA | TRBD2 | TRBJ2-5 | TRBV24-1 | TGTGCCACCAGTGATACAGCGGGATCGAACCAAGAGACCCAGTACTTC | CATSDTAGSNQETQYF
few | NA | TRBJ1-5 | TRBV6-1 | TGTGCCAGCAGTAAGGGCCTAGGGAATCAGCCCCAGCATTTT | CASSKGLGNQPQHF
many | NA | TRBJ1-1 | TRBV6-1 | TGTGCCAGCAGCTCTCACCGCTACACTGAAGCTTTCTTT | CASSSHRYTEAFF
many | TRBD2 | TRBJ2-1 | TRBV18 | TGTGCCAGCTCACCCTCTAGCGGGAGGAAGAATGAGCAGTTCTTC | CASSPSSGRKNEQFF